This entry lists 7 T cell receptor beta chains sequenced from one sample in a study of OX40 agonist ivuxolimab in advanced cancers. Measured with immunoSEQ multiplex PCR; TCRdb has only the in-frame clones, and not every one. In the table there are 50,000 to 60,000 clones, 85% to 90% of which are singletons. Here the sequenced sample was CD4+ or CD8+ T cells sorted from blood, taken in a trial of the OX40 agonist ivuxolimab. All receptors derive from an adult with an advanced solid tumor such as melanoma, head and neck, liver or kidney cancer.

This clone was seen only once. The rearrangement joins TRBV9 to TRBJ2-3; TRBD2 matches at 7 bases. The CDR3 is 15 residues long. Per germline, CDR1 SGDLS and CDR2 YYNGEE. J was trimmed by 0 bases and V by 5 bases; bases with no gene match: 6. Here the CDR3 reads CASRAPGLSTDTQYF. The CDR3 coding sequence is TGTGCCAGCAGAGCTCCGGGACTAAGCACAGATACGCAGTATTTT.

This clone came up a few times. CDR3 nucleotides: TGTGCCAGCAGTGGTGGGCAGCCCCAGCATTTT. This codes for CASSGGQPQHF. V and J are TRBV6-1 and TRBJ1-5; D is undetermined. V lost 4 bases and J 7 bases, leaving 5 bases between the germline ends. CDR1 is MNHNS and CDR2 is SASEGT in the germline V gene. The CDR3 spans 11 residues.

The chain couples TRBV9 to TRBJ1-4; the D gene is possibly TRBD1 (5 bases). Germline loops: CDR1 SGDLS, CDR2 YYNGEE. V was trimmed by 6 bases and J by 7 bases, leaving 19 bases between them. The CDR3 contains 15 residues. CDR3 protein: CASTRGWGDGEKLFF. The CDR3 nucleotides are TGTGCCAGCACACGGGGGTGGGGCGACGGTGAAAAACTGTTTTTT.

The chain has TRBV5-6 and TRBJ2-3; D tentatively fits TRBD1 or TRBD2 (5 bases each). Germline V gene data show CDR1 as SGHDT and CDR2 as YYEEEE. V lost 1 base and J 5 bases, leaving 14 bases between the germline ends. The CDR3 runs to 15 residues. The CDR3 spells CASSLSQGVQDTQYF. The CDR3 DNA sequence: TGTGCCAGCAGCTTGTCTCAGGGAGTACAAGATACGCAGTATTTT.

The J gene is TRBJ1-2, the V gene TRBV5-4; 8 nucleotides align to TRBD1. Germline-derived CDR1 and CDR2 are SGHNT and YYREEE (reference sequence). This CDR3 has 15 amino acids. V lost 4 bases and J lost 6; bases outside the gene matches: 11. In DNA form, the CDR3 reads TGTGCCAGCAGCAAATACCGGGACAGGAGTCATGGCTACACCTTC. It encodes CASSKYRDRSHGYTF.

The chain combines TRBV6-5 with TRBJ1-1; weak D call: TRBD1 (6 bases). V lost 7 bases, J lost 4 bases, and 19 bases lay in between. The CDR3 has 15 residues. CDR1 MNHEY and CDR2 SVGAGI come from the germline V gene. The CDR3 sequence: CASTQSWGGITEAFF. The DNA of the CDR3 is TGTGCCAGCACCCAAAGTTGGGGGGGCATCACTGAAGCTTTCTTT.

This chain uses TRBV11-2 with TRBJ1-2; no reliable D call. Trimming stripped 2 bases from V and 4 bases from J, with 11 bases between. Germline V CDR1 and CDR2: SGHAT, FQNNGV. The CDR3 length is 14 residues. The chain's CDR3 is CASSLIGTSYGYTF. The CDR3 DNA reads TGTGCCAGCAGCTTAATCGGCACTAGCTATGGCTACACCTTC.